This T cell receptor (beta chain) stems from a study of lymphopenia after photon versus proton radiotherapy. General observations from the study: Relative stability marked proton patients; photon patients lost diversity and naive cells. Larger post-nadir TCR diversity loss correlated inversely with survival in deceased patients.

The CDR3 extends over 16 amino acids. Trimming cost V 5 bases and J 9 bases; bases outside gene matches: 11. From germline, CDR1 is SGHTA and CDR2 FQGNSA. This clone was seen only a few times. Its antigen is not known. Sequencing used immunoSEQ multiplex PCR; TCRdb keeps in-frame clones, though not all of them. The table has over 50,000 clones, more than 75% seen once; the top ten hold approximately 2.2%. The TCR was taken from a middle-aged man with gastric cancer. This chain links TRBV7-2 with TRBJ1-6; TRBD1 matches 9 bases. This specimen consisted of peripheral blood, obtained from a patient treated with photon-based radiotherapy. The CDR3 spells CASSPGAGTGSSPLHF. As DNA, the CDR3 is TGTGCCAGCAGCCCCGGGGCTGGGACAGGGAGTTCACCCCTCCACTTT.